This T cell receptor beta chain was sequenced for a study of T-cell reconstitution after alpha-beta-depleted transplantation in children. Study outcomes and limitations: Recipient T cells and thymic progenitors that survived were the source of the high TCRbeta diversity seen at day 60 in some patients. Reportedly, roughly two months post-transplant, alpha-beta T cells arose from several hundred expanded graft clones.

Germline CDR1 SGHTA, CDR2 FQGNSA. The CDR3 covers 16 residues. V was clipped by 1 base and J by 2 bases; unmatched bases: 7. Using unique molecular identifiers, the investigators prepared the TCRbeta library. MiXCR, applied by TCRdb to the PCR reads, yields one record per CDR3 protein. Found here are 450,000 to 550,000 distinct CDR3 sequences, roughly 11% of them singletons; the top ten hold less than 15%. For this clonotype: Its antigen is as yet unknown.

V gene TRBV7-2 combines with J gene TRBJ2-7; 8 positions match TRBD1. The origin of this receptor is a female patient under 10 years old who had a stem cell transplant for aplastic anemia, so the T cells may come from the graft donor. The source material was PBMCs, mostly from graft donor cells, sampled 180 days after TCRalphabeta/CD19-depleted stem cell transplant. As DNA, the CDR3 is TGTGCCAGCAGCTTAGTCTCGTCAGGGGGCCCCTACGAGCAGTACTTC. Amino acids: CASSLVSSGGPYEQYF.